The present entry profiles one TCR beta chain with its context. Libraries were prepared by immunoSEQ multiplex PCR; TCRdb keeps only in-frame clonotypes and omits some of them. The sample records about 270,000 clones, around 93% being singletons. This sample is drawn from a study of blood T cell repertoires in COVID-19. Study as a whole: T cells, B-cell-depleted T cells, or PBMCs supplied cDNA or gDNA.

Donors were grouped by their self-reported clinical history. This CDR3 is built from 16 residues. The V end lost 6 bases, the J end lost 2 bases, and 20 bases lay between the germline ends. Germline lookup yields CDR1 KGHSH and CDR2 LQKENI. This TCR came from a man in his forties or fifties who had been exposed to COVID-19. V is TRBV18 and J is TRBJ2-7; maybe TRBD2 (5 bases). The sequencing input was PBMCs or T cells enriched from blood (not recorded which). The CDR3 DNA reads as TGTGCCAGCTCGCAATTTGAGGACTCGACCCCCTACGAGCAGTACTTC. It yields the protein CASSQFEDSTPYEQYF.